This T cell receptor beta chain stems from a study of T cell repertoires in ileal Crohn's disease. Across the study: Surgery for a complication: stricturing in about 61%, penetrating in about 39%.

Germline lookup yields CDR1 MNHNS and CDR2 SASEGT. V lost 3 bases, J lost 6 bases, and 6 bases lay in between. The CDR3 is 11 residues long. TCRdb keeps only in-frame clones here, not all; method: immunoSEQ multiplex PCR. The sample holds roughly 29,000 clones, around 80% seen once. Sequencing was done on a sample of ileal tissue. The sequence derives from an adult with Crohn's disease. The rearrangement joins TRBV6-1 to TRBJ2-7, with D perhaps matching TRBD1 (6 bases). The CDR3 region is CASSDRGEQYF. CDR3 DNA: TGTGCCAGCAGTGACAGGGGCGAGCAGTACTTC.